The 19 T cell receptor beta chains below were found in one sample sequenced in a study of T cells after yellow fever vaccination. TCRdb reprocessed the 5' RACE reads with MiXCR, giving one entry per CDR3 protein. Of some 550,000 distinct CDR3 sequences in the sample, roughly a fifth were seen once. The sequenced sample was PBMCs, obtained 15 days after the yellow fever booster vaccination. The receptors here all came from a man aged 25 to 40 who received the YFV17D yellow fever vaccine.

The CDR3 loop reads CASSLKGGAGEKLFF. The CDR3 DNA is TGTGCCAGCAGCTTAAAAGGGGGCGCTGGGGAAAAACTGTTTTTT. The rearrangement uses TRBV7-2 and TRBJ1-4, with 7 bases lining up with TRBD1. The CDR3 contains 15 residues. Germline trimming cut 2 bases from V and 8 bases from J; bases unmatched to any gene: 8. Germline lookup yields CDR1 SGHTA and CDR2 FQGNSA.

The chain carries TRBV7-2 and TRBJ2-7, with D possibly TRBD2 on 6 matching bases. Germline V CDR1 and CDR2: SGHTA, FQGNSA. The CDR3 is made up of 16 amino acids. Trimming cost V 4 bases and J 3 bases, with 19 bases left between them. The CDR3 sequence: CASSSRGGAGGYEQYF. The CDR3 region has the DNA TGTGCCAGCAGCTCCCGTGGGGGAGCGGGCGGCTACGAGCAGTACTTC.

V and J are TRBV4-3 and TRBJ2-7; TRBD1 matches 7 bases. Germline V gene sequence: CDR1 LGHNA, CDR2 YSLEER. The V and J ends lost 0 bases and 1 base, in that order; junction bases with no gene match: 9. The length of the CDR3 is 17 residues. Here the CDR3 DNA reads TGCGCCAGCAGCCAAGATCGGAAGGACAGGACTTCCTACGAGCAGTACTTC. This encodes CASSQDRKDRTSYEQYF.

This clonotype was found a few times. Written as DNA, the CDR3 is TGTGCCAGCAGTCCCAGGGACGGAACTAGCACAGATACGCAGTATTTT. It translates to CASSPRDGTSTDTQYF. This rearrangement joins TRBV12-3 or TRBV12-4 to TRBJ2-3; D is possibly TRBD1 or TRBD2 (5 bases each). Trimming shortened V by 5 bases and J by 0 bases, and 15 bases separated the two germline ends. CDR3 length equals 16 residues.

The chain carries TRBV5-4 and TRBJ2-1, with 11 bases aligning to TRBD2. Trimming took 4 bases from V and 7 from J; bases not matched to a gene: 13. The CDR3 is 17 amino acids. Germline V gene data show CDR1 as SGHNT and CDR2 as YYREEE (reference sequence). The CDR3 is CASSQGGETSGINEQFF. In DNA form, the CDR3 reads TGTGCCAGCAGCCAGGGGGGGGAGACTAGCGGGATTAATGAGCAGTTCTTC.

This clonotype occurred a few times. The rearrangement joins TRBV7-2 to TRBJ2-3; D gene ambiguous. The CDR3 totals 11 residues. CDR1 SGHTA and CDR2 FQGNSA come from the germline V gene. Trimming removed 4 bases from V and 11 bases from J, with 10 bases in between. CDR3 sequence (DNA): TGTGCCAGCAGCTGGACGGTTAAGCAGTATTTT. Its translation is CASSWTVKQYF.

A few counts support this clonotype. The chain carries TRBV6-5 and TRBJ1-1; unclear D gene. The CDR3 runs to 13 residues. Germline-derived CDR1 and CDR2 are MNHEY and SVGAGI. Trimming stripped 0 bases from V and 4 bases from J, with 6 bases between. CDR3 loop: CASSYSASTEAFF. The DNA for the CDR3 is TGTGCCAGCAGTTACTCCGCGAGCACTGAAGCTTTCTTT.

The sample holds a few counts of this clonotype. CDR3 loop: CAIDGGHEQYF. The CDR3 DNA reads as TGTGCCATAGACGGGGGCCACGAGCAGTACTTC. The chain uses TRBV6-2 or TRBV6-3 and TRBJ2-7, with D perhaps being TRBD1 or TRBD2 (6 bases each). CDR3 size: 11 residues. Germline V lookup: CDR1 MNHEY, CDR2 SVGEGT. Trimming cost V 10 bases and J 5 bases, with 12 bases left between them.

This rearrangement joins TRBV6-2 or TRBV6-3 to TRBJ2-3, with TRBD1 matching over 10 bases. There are 14 residues in the CDR3. The germline V gene has CDR1 MNHEY and CDR2 SVGEGT. V lost 6 bases to trimming and J lost 3 bases; unmatched junction nucleotides: 3. Written as DNA, the CDR3 is TGTGCCAGCAGAAGGACAGGGGGAACAGATACGCAGTATTTT. Translation gives CASRRTGGTDTQYF.

This sequence joins TRBV12-3 or TRBV12-4 and TRBJ2-3, with 7 bases matching TRBD1. The CDR3 totals 15 residues. J lost 2 bases, V lost 4 bases, and 6 bases had no gene match. The CDR3 loop is CASSYSGQSTDTQYF. The DNA for the CDR3 is TGTGCCAGCAGTTACTCGGGACAGTCCACAGATACGCAGTATTTT.

CDR3 DNA sequence: TGTGCCAGCAGCCCCTTAGCGGACCAAGAGACCCAGTACTTC. It is translated as CASSPLADQETQYF. The V and J genes are TRBV9 and TRBJ2-5, with D perhaps TRBD2 (6 bases). The CDR3 runs 14 residues. V shed 4 bases and J shed 0 bases, with 10 bases lying between them. The V gene's germline CDR1 is SGDLS and CDR2 YYNGEE.

CDR3 residues: CASIPQGAPQETQYF. In nucleotides, the CDR3 is TGTGCCAGCATCCCACAGGGGGCGCCCCAAGAGACCCAGTACTTC. The genes are TRBV7-8 and TRBJ2-5, with 9 bases that match TRBD1. V was clipped by 7 bases and J by 1 base; unmatched bases: 7. From germline, CDR1 is SGHVS and CDR2 FQNEAQ. This CDR3 is built from 15 residues.

This clonotype was picked up a small number of times. The chain combines TRBV5-1 with TRBJ2-7; 8 nucleotides match TRBD1. This CDR3 has 14 residues. The V segment lost 0 bases and the J segment 6 bases; nucleotides outside the gene matches: 5. Germline CDR1 SGHRS, CDR2 YFSETQ. CDR3 sequence: CASSLDGRGLEQYF. DNA of the CDR3: TGCGCCAGCAGCTTGGACGGCAGGGGGCTCGAGCAGTACTTC.

This chain uses TRBV6-2 or TRBV6-3 with TRBJ2-7; 11 bases fit TRBD2. This CDR3 has 21 residues. Germline CDR1 and CDR2: MNHEY and SVGEGT. The V segment lost 3 bases and the J segment 3 bases; nucleotides outside the gene matches: 22. The CDR3 DNA sequence: TGTGCCAGCAGTTATGGGGTGTTCGGGGAGCTAGCGGGAGGCCCTTACTACGAGCAGTACTTC. It specifies CASSYGVFGELAGGPYYEQYF.

This clonotype turned up a few times. This rearrangement joins TRBV6-2 or TRBV6-3 to TRBJ2-1, with 8 bases matching TRBD2. J lost 6 bases, V lost 7 bases, and 8 bases had no gene match. Germline CDR1 reads MNHEY; CDR2 reads SVGEGT. This CDR3 is 14 amino acids long. This CDR3 reads CASTLSSGVNEQFF. DNA for the CDR3: TGTGCCAGCACCCTTAGTAGCGGGGTCAATGAGCAGTTCTTC.

The V and J genes are TRBV12-3 or TRBV12-4 and TRBJ2-2; the match to TRBD2 covers 14 bases. With V trimmed by 6 bases and J by 8 bases, 2 bases remained unmatched. CDR3 length: 14 residues. CDR3 loop: CASSGLAGGGELFF. The CDR3 region has the DNA TGTGCCAGCAGCGGACTAGCGGGAGGTGGGGAGCTGTTTTTT.

The table lists this clonotype with a few counts. The CDR3 sequence is CASSSSGRPGDEQFF. The CDR3 DNA is TGTGCCAGCAGTTCGAGCGGGAGGCCTGGCGATGAGCAGTTCTTC. This chain connects TRBV12-3 or TRBV12-4 to TRBJ2-1; 9 nucleotides match TRBD2. J lost 8 bases, V lost 4 bases, and 9 bases had no gene match. The CDR3 is made up of 15 amino acids.

The chain joins TRBV6-2 or TRBV6-3 to TRBJ2-1, with D perhaps given as TRBD1 or TRBD2 (5 bases each). Germline CDR1 and CDR2: MNHEY and SVGEGT. This CDR3 contains 14 residues. V lost 8 bases and J 0 bases, leaving 11 bases between the germline ends. CDR3 nucleotide sequence: TGTGCCAGCCTGGGGGACCACTCCTACAATGAGCAGTTCTTC. Translating it yields CASLGDHSYNEQFF.

This clonotype was seen more than once but under ten times. The chain uses TRBV12-3 or TRBV12-4 and TRBJ2-1, with TRBD2 matching 15 bases. CDR3 length equals 16 residues. With 4 bases clipped from V and 8 bases from J, the junction kept 6 bases outside the gene matches. The CDR3 DNA follows: TGTGCCAGCAGTTCCCGGACTAGCGGGAGGGTCGATGAGCAGTTCTTC. Translation gives CASSSRTSGRVDEQFF.